A single sample gave rise to the 30 T cell receptor beta chains below, sequenced in a study of T-cell reconstitution after alpha-beta-depleted transplantation in children. Library preparation (for TCRbeta) was performed with unique molecular identifiers. TCRdb called the PCR reads again in MiXCR, with one record for every CDR3 protein. The sample yields 260,000 or so distinct CDR3 sequences, approximately 12% seen once. The sample was PBMCs from the stem cell graft donor, taken from the stem cell graft. The origin of the receptors is a human donor who donated a stem cell graft to a child with acute lymphoblastic leukemia.

This clonotype was seen ten or more times. The J gene is TRBJ2-6, the V gene TRBV7-2; tentative D call: TRBD2 (7 bases). Looked up from germline, CDR1 is SGHTA and CDR2 is FQGNSA. This CDR3 comprises 18 residues. V lost 0 bases and J lost 4, with 16 bases in between. CDR3 in DNA: TGTGCCAGCAGCTTAGCGTCGGGGGGCGCCCCCGGGGCCAACGTCCTGACTTTC. This encodes CASSLASGGAPGANVLTF.

This clonotype has at least ten counts. V usage is TRBV30 and J usage is TRBJ1-2; the D gene is possibly TRBD1 (5 bases). Germline CDR1 is GTSNPN and CDR2 is SVGIG (reference sequence). V lost 0 bases to trimming and J lost 3 bases, with 14 bases between them. The CDR3 totals 15 residues. The CDR3 DNA reads TGTGCCTGGAGTGTACTAGGGGCGTTCGACTATGGCTACACCTTC. Translating gives CAWSVLGAFDYGYTF.

This clonotype was detected ten times or more. The CDR3 region has the DNA TGCGCCAGCAGCCTGGGGACAGGGACTGAAGAGACCCAGTACTTC. Translating gives CASSLGTGTEETQYF. The chain combines TRBV5-1 with TRBJ2-5; 9 bases are a match to TRBD1. This CDR3 region has 15 residues. V lost 4 bases to trimming and J lost 3 bases; unmatched junction nucleotides: 7. Germline CDR1 reads SGHRS; CDR2 reads YFSETQ.

The chain recombines TRBV4-3 with TRBJ2-2; no reliable D call. Per germline, CDR1 LGHNA and CDR2 YSLEER. The CDR3 totals 16 residues. Trimming took 0 bases from V and 5 from J, leaving 13 bases between them. Written as DNA, the CDR3 is TGCGCCAGCAGCCAAGAGGGTGGGGAATTTACCGGGGAGCTGTTTTTT. Translated, it gives CASSQEGGEFTGELFF.

This clonotype has at least ten counts. For the CDR3, the DNA is TGTGCCAGCAGCTACGACCAAAACATTCAGTACTTC. Protein sequence: CASSYDQNIQYF. The chain uses TRBV7-9 and TRBJ2-4; no firm D call. The length of the CDR3 is 12 residues. Germline CDR1 reads SEHNR; CDR2 reads FQNEAQ (reference sequence). V was clipped by 4 bases and J by 5 bases, with 6 bases between them.

This clonotype was seen ten or more times. The chain recombines TRBV12-3 or TRBV12-4 with TRBJ1-2, with TRBD1 matching 7 bases. The length of the CDR3 is 13 residues. The ends lost 1 base at V and 6 bases at J; junction bases unmatched: 2. The CDR3 nucleotides read TGTGCCAGCAGTTTAGGACAGGGCGATGGCTACACCTTC. It yields the protein CASSLGQGDGYTF.

This clonotype was seen once. This CDR3 is missing its conserved last phenylalanine or tryptophan, likely due to a read error. This chain joins TRBV19 and TRBJ2-6; the D gene is possibly TRBD1 (5 bases). Looked up from germline, CDR1 is LNHDA and CDR2 is SQIVND (reference sequence). The length of the CDR3 is 15 residues. The CDR3: CASSPHSSGANGLTL. The CDR3 DNA reads as TGTGCCAGTAGTCCCCACTCCTCTGGGGCCAACGGCCTGACTCTC.

This clonotype was seen at least ten times. This rearrangement joins TRBV7-2 to TRBJ1-1; D gene uncertain. V was cut by 5 bases and J by 1 base, with 8 bases left in between. Germline assignment: CDR1 SGHTA and CDR2 FQGNSA. CDR3 size: 13 residues. The CDR3 bases are TGTGCCAGCAGCCCCCGCCCGAACACTGAAGCTTTCTTT. It codes for CASSPRPNTEAFF.

To note about this clonotype: Possible read error: a much larger clone is one base away. The chain joins TRBV19 to TRBJ2-4, with TRBD1 as a possible D gene (7 bases). The CDR3 has 11 amino acids. The ends were cut back, 3 bases at V and 12 bases at J, with 9 bases in the middle. Germline CDR1 and CDR2: LNHDA and SQIVND (reference sequence). The DNA of the CDR3 is TGTGCCAGTAGTATGCGGGACAGTCAGTACTTC. Its protein product is CASSMRDSQYF.

This clonotype came up many times. This chain connects TRBV4-3 to TRBJ1-1; D remains unclear. CDR1 and CDR2 (germline): LGHNA, YSLEER. The CDR3 length is 13 residues. Trimming removed 1 base from V and 1 base from J, with 4 bases in between. This chain's CDR3 is CASSQVRNTEAFF. CDR3 coding DNA: TGCGCCAGCAGCCAAGTCAGGAACACTGAAGCTTTCTTT.

This clonotype was detected a few times. This chain joins TRBV12-5 and TRBJ2-1, with TRBD2 identical over 11 bases. V lost 1 base to trimming and J lost 4 bases; unmatched junction nucleotides: 3. The CDR3 contains 16 residues. Germline CDR1 reads LGHNT; CDR2 reads FRNRAP. The CDR3 bases are TGTGCTAGTGGTTTGGCTTTAGCGGGGGGGTACAATGAGCAGTTCTTC. It specifies CASGLALAGGYNEQFF.

This clonotype was found a few times. The CDR3 region is CASSPDRGSNQPQHF. As DNA, the CDR3 is TGTGCCAGCTCACCGGACAGGGGGAGTAATCAGCCCCAGCATTTT. The chain employs TRBV18 and TRBJ1-5, with 10 bases matching TRBD1. Losses at the gene ends were 3 bases for V and 4 bases for J; bases not matched to a gene: 3. The CDR3 consists of 15 residues. CDR1 and CDR2 from the germline V gene are KGHSH and LQKENI. The variable domain in full, completed from reference TRBV18 and TRBJ1-5, reads NAGVMQNPRHLVRRRGQEARLRCSPMKGHSHVYWYRQLPEEGLKFMVYLQKENIIDESGMPKERFSAEFPKEGPSILRIQQVVRGDSAAYFCASSPDRGSNQPQHFGDGTRLSIL.

The chain combines TRBV7-7 with TRBJ2-1; a weak D match, TRBD1 (6 bases). The germline CDR1 and CDR2 sequences are SSHAT and FNYEAQ (reference sequence). V dropped 5 bases and J dropped 10 bases, with 15 bases sitting between them. The CDR3 has 13 amino acids. The DNA of the CDR3 is TGTGCCAGCAGCACCCAGGCAGGGGCCGAGCAGTTCTTC. Translated: CASSTQAGAEQFF.

This clonotype has ten or more counts. CDR3 region: CASSFRESYEQYF. Here the CDR3 DNA reads TGTGCCAGCAGCTTTAGGGAGAGCTACGAGCAGTACTTC. V and J are TRBV7-2 and TRBJ2-7, with a tentative D call TRBD2 (5 bases). The CDR3 is 13 residues long. CDR1 SGHTA and CDR2 FQGNSA come from the germline V gene. Between the trimmed V and J ends, which lost 3 bases and 3 bases, there was a span of 9 bases.

This clonotype occurred many times. CDR3 sequence reads: CASSLSPSGGLYNEQFF. DNA for the CDR3: TGTGCCAGCAGCTTGTCTCCTAGCGGGGGGCTATACAATGAGCAGTTCTTC. The V and J genes are TRBV5-5 and TRBJ2-1, with 11 bases that match TRBD2. The CDR3 has 17 amino acids. The germline V gene has CDR1 SGHKS and CDR2 YYEKEE (reference sequence). V lost 1 base and J lost 4; bases outside the gene matches: 7.

This clonotype was seen at least ten times. The V call is TRBV20-1, the J call TRBJ2-1; no clear D. The V gene's germline CDR1 is DFQATT and CDR2 SNEGSKA (reference sequence). The germline V and J ends were trimmed by 3 bases and 10 bases, with 10 bases remaining between them. The CDR3 sequence is 11 residues long. The CDR3 here is CSASWEGEQFF. The CDR3 DNA reads as TGCAGTGCTAGCTGGGAAGGGGAGCAGTTCTTC.

The table lists this clonotype with many counts. This chain joins TRBV20-1 and TRBJ2-7; the D is unclear. Germline lookup yields CDR1 DFQATT and CDR2 SNEGSKA (reference sequence). The V and J ends lost 5 bases and 3 bases respectively, with 5 bases between them. There are 10 residues in the CDR3. The CDR3 bases are TGCAGTGCTCTTAACTACGAGCAGTACTTC. Protein sequence: CSALNYEQYF.

Ten or more counts support this clonotype. The rearrangement links TRBV20-1 to TRBJ2-3; TRBD1 might be the D (5 bases). This CDR3 is 14 amino acids long. Between the trimmed V and J ends, which lost 4 bases and 1 base, there was a span of 12 bases. Germline V gene sequence: CDR1 DFQATT, CDR2 SNEGSKA (reference sequence). The CDR3 DNA reads TGCAGTGCTACATCCTTACAGGGCACAGATACGCAGTATTTT. Amino acid sequence: CSATSLQGTDTQYF.

This clonotype was seen at least ten times. The genes are TRBV7-2 and TRBJ1-2; D unclear. Germline lookup yields CDR1 SGHTA and CDR2 FQGNSA. Trimming removed 4 bases from V and 6 bases from J, with 15 bases in between. The CDR3 is 14 amino acids. In nucleotides, the CDR3 is TGTGCCAGCAGCTCTCTCAGCCCTTCGGATGGCTACACCTTC. As protein: CASSSLSPSDGYTF.

This clonotype was seen at least ten times. The J gene is TRBJ2-7, the V gene TRBV7-9, with D maybe TRBD1 (6 bases). Per the germline V gene, CDR1 is SEHNR and CDR2 is FQNEAQ (reference sequence). Between the trimmed V and J ends, which lost 4 bases and 2 bases, there was a span of 15 bases. The CDR3 totals 15 residues. The CDR3: CASSSFSGQTYEQYF. CDR3 in DNA: TGTGCCAGCAGCTCCTTTTCGGGACAAACCTACGAGCAGTACTTC.

This clonotype was observed many times. The chain couples TRBV6-2 or TRBV6-3 to TRBJ1-1, with D unresolved. Germline lookup yields CDR1 MNHEY and CDR2 SVGEGT. The CDR3 loop spans 14 amino acids. The V end lost 2 bases, the J end lost 1 base, and 8 bases lay between the germline ends. CDR3 nucleotide sequence: TGTGCCAGCAGTTACAAGGGCAGGAACACTGAAGCTTTCTTT. Protein product: CASSYKGRNTEAFF.

This clonotype was picked up many times. CDR3 residues: CASSLISTAYEQYF. The CDR3 DNA is TGTGCCAGCAGCTTAATTTCCACCGCCTACGAGCAGTACTTC. The chain has TRBV11-1 and TRBJ2-7; D call uncertain. The germline V and J ends were trimmed by 2 bases and 2 bases, with 10 bases remaining between them. This CDR3 comprises 14 residues. CDR1 is SGHAT, CDR2 FQDESV, per germline (reference sequence).

This clonotype came up many times. The chain is built from TRBV7-2 and TRBJ1-5; D unresolved. Germline V gives CDR1 SGHTA, CDR2 FQGNSA. V lost 5 bases and J 0 bases, leaving 8 bases between the germline ends. The CDR3 totals 14 residues. Here the CDR3 DNA reads TGTGCCAGCAGCCCTGGGGATAGCAATCAGCCCCAGCATTTT. This gives the protein CASSPGDSNQPQHF.

The rearrangement joins TRBV15 to TRBJ2-6, with 12 bases aligning to TRBD1. CDR1 is LNHNV and CDR2 is YYDKDF in the germline V gene (reference sequence). The junction had 11 bases not matched to a gene; V was cut back by 4 bases and J by 4 bases. This CDR3 region has 19 residues. Written as DNA, the CDR3 is TGTGCCACCAGCACTCGTCCGGGACAGGGGGCGATCGGGGCCAACGTCCTGACTTTC. Residues: CATSTRPGQGAIGANVLTF.

This clonotype was counted at least ten times. This chain connects TRBV7-2 to TRBJ1-1, with D perhaps TRBD1 (5 bases). The CDR3 is 12 residues long. V lost 1 base, J lost 11 bases, and 11 bases lay in between. Germline V gene sequence: CDR1 SGHTA, CDR2 FQGNSA. CDR3 protein: CASSLETGSAFF. For the CDR3, the DNA is TGTGCCAGCAGCTTAGAAACAGGCTCGGCTTTCTTT.

This clonotype was counted ten times or more. V usage is TRBV5-1 and J usage is TRBJ1-1; D is uncertain. Germline V CDR1 and CDR2: SGHRS, YFSETQ. Trimming pared 2 bases from V and 0 bases from J, leaving 8 bases between. This CDR3 is built from 14 residues. CDR3 sequence: CASSLGPMNTEAFF. CDR3 in DNA: TGCGCCAGCAGCTTAGGGCCCATGAACACTGAAGCTTTCTTT.

This clonotype has at least ten counts. In nucleotides, the CDR3 is TGTGCCAGCAGCCTGTCCGGGACAGAAGAAGAGACCCAGTACTTC. Amino acids: CASSLSGTEEETQYF. The chain carries TRBV7-3 and TRBJ2-5, with TRBD1 matching 7 bases. The CDR3 has 15 residues. Germline lookup yields CDR1 SGHTA and CDR2 FQGTGA. V shed 5 bases and J 3 bases; nucleotides not matched to a gene: 9.

This clonotype was detected only a few times. The chain is built from TRBV19 and TRBJ2-1; possibly TRBD2 for D (6 bases). The CDR3 has 14 residues. V gave up 5 bases and J gave up 7 bases, with 15 bases separating them. CDR1 and CDR2 from the germline V gene are LNHDA and SQIVND (reference sequence). CDR3 region: CASSFTSLGNEQFF. For the CDR3, the DNA is TGTGCCAGTAGTTTTACTAGCCTTGGGAATGAGCAGTTCTTC.

This clonotype was counted ten times or more. The chain employs TRBV3-1 and TRBJ1-2, with 11 bases matching TRBD1. Germline lookup yields CDR1 LGHDT and CDR2 YNNKEL (reference sequence). CDR3 length: 16 amino acids. Trimming cost V 4 bases and J 4 bases; bases outside gene matches: 8. This CDR3 is CASSLSGGQGVYGYTF. DNA of the CDR3: TGTGCCAGCAGCCTAAGCGGGGGACAGGGGGTCTATGGCTACACCTTC. The variable domain in full, completed from reference TRBV3-1 and TRBJ1-2, reads DTAVSQTPKYLVTQMGNDKSIKCEQNLGHDTMYWYKQDSKKFLKIMFSYNNKELIINETVPNRFSPKSPDKAHLNLHINSLELGDSAVYFCASSLSGGQGVYGYTFGSGTRLTVV.

CDR3 region: CASSFSSGSTDTQYF. Here the CDR3 DNA reads TGTGCCAGCAGTTTTTCGTCGGGGAGCACAGATACGCAGTATTTT. The rearrangement joins TRBV12-3 or TRBV12-4 to TRBJ2-3, with TRBD2 as a possible D gene (5 bases). This CDR3 comprises 15 residues. Trimming took 3 bases from V and 0 from J, leaving 10 bases between them.